Sequencing of this T cell receptor beta chain was carried out in a study of molecular identifiers for immune sequencing clone quantification. Points from the study as a whole: Beyond 20 RNA copies, clones held over 97% of effector molecules, compared with under 1% in naive cells.

This clonotype was seen a few times. The target antigen is unknown. A read error may account for a junction end that differs from germline. MiXCR, run by TCRdb on the PCR reads, gives a single entry per CDR3 protein. The table has 400,000 to 600,000 distinct CDR3 sequences, under 30% seen once. The sample was naive CD8+ T cells from blood, with Jurkat cell RNA spiked in. Subset given: FACS-sorted CD8+CD4-CCR7+CD45RA+ naive T cells. The sequence was collected from a human donor in good health. Some libraries in this study had Jurkat cell RNA spiked in.

The CDR3 region has the DNA TGTGCCAGCAGCACCGGAGGTGGGGGGATCTTC. It encodes CASSTGGGGIF. The rearrangement joins TRBV7-9 to TRBJ2-1; the D gene is possibly TRBD2 (6 bases). The CDR3 length is 11 residues. Germline values: CDR1 SEHNR, CDR2 FQNEAQ (reference sequence).